The source of this T cell receptor (beta chain) is a study of OX40 agonist ivuxolimab in advanced cancers. Study background: The study enrolled dose-escalation patients with hepatocellular carcinoma, melanoma, renal cell or head and neck cancer. Overall study results and limits: The study found among the lowest clonal expansion in partial responders at 0.1-3.0 mg/kg. Clonal expansion from baseline to week 6 occurred in both CD4+ and CD8+ T cells. Expanded clones tended on average to be more numerous among CD8+ T cells than CD4+.

In this sample, this clone turned up once. Its antigen remains unknown. Libraries were prepared by immunoSEQ multiplex PCR; TCRdb keeps only in-frame clonotypes and omits some of them. This repertoire shows about 44,000 clones, about 90% found once; its top ten account for around 50%. V lost 7 bases to trimming and J lost 3 bases; unmatched junction nucleotides: 9. This CDR3 is built from 16 residues. Germline V gives CDR1 MDHEN, CDR2 SYDVKM. Sequenced here: CD4+ or CD8+ T cells sorted from blood, sampled in a trial of the OX40 agonist ivuxolimab. The chain employs TRBV28 and TRBJ2-2, with 9 bases matching TRBD1. The receptor's source is an adult with an advanced solid tumor such as melanoma, head and neck, liver or kidney cancer. The CDR3, as DNA: TGTGCCAGCATTGGAGGGGGACAGGGTGACACCGGGGAGCTGTTTTTT. It encodes CASIGGGQGDTGELFF.